This is a list of T cell receptor beta chains from one sample in a study of blood T cell repertoires in COVID-19. Libraries were prepared by immunoSEQ multiplex PCR; TCRdb keeps only in-frame clonotypes and omits some of them. The sample contains some 300,000 clones, 70% to 90% of which appear only once. Sequenced: PBMCs or T cells enriched from blood (not recorded which). Receptors were obtained from a woman aged 40 to 49 who had recovered from COVID-19. Both conserved end residues are part of each CDR3. The order of the fields is CDR3 DNA, CDR3 protein, V gene, J gene, clone size, D gene. The D gene is left open where the match is weak. Clone size is stated in some rows and not others, as once, few, many or a class when expanded.

TGTGCCAGCTCACCAGAACAGGGGCGTTGGAACACCGGGGAGCTGTTTTTT,CASSPEQGRWNTGELFF,TRBV18,TRBJ2-2,.,TRBD1
TGTGCCAGCAGTGACAGCCCGGCTAACTATGGCTACACCTTC,CASSDSPANYGYTF,TRBV6-4,TRBJ1-2,.,.
TGTGCCATCAGTGGGGCCCCGCGGGGCAGAGGGACCGGGGAGCTGTTTTTT,CAISGAPRGRGTGELFF,TRBV10-3,TRBJ2-2,.,.
TGTGCCAGCAGCCCCTCGGGGAACGGAGGCTCTGGAAACACCATATATTTT,CASSPSGNGGSGNTIYF,TRBV9,TRBJ1-3,.,.
TGTGCCAGCAGCCCCGCCAGGGGCTTCCCGTTTTCCCAACCAGAATACGAGCAGTACTTC,CASSPARGFPFSQPEYEQYF,TRBV11-3,TRBJ2-7,.,.
TGTGCCAGCAGCTTGGCGGCGGGAGGGCCCAGGGAGCAGTTCTTC,CASSLAAGGPREQFF,TRBV5-6,TRBJ2-1,few,TRBD2
TGTGCCAGCAGCTTAGCGGGCGACCAAGAGACCCAGTACTTC,CASSLAGDQETQYF,TRBV7-2,TRBJ2-5,.,.
TGTGCCCGTCTTGGGGCTAGCGGGGCATTTAACACAGATACGCAGTATTTT,CARLGASGAFNTDTQYF,TRBV3-1/TRBV3-2,TRBJ2-3,.,TRBD2
TGTGCCTGGAGTCCCGTTTTGAGGACTAGCACCGGGGAGCTGTTTTTT,CAWSPVLRTSTGELFF,TRBV30,TRBJ2-2,.,TRBD2
TGCGCCAGCAGCGAGACAGGAGATTCGGGTGGCTACACCTTC,CASSETGDSGGYTF,TRBV5-1,TRBJ1-2,.,.
TGTGCCAGCAGCCCCCTTGGTTGGAGGCACCCCTACAATGAGCAGTTCTTC,CASSPLGWRHPYNEQFF,TRBV11-3,TRBJ2-1,once,.
TGTGCCAGCAGTTTCTCGAATAGCGGCACCTCCTACAATGAGCAGTTCTTC,CASSFSNSGTSYNEQFF,TRBV27,TRBJ2-1,.,.
TGCAGCGTTACGCGGACAAAAGTAACCTACAATGAGCAGTTCTTC,CSVTRTKVTYNEQFF,TRBV29-1,TRBJ2-1,.,.
TGTGCCAGCTCTCAGGGGTTGACTTACACAGATACGCAGTATTTT,CASSQGLTYTDTQYF,TRBV18,TRBJ2-3,.,.
TGTGCCAGCAGCCGAAGCGGGAGCCAAGAGACCCAGTACTTC,CASSRSGSQETQYF,TRBV3-1/TRBV3-2,TRBJ2-5,.,TRBD2
TGTGCCAGCAGCTTGGACACAGGACCTGGAAACACCATATATTTT,CASSLDTGPGNTIYF,TRBV5-4,TRBJ1-3,.,.
TGTGCCAGCAGCTTAGTGCGTGGCGGGGCCGGGAATGGAGGAAACACCATATATTTT,CASSLVRGGAGNGGNTIYF,TRBV7-2,TRBJ1-3,.,.
TGTGCCAGCACCGGACTAGCGGGGGGGCGAGGGGAGACCCAGTACTTC,CASTGLAGGRGETQYF,TRBV13,TRBJ2-5,.,TRBD2